The sequence of this T cell receptor beta chain was determined in a study of neoadjuvant anti-PD-1 for oral cavity cancer. Study background: Non-progressing patients received a fourth nivolumab dose near day 43, then surgery on days 50-56.

Sequencing used immunoSEQ multiplex PCR; TCRdb keeps in-frame clones, though not all of them. The data contain 15,000 or so clones, roughly 71% of them singletons. In this sample, this clone turned up a few times. The CDR3 has 14 amino acids. The ends lost 5 bases at V and 4 bases at J; junction bases unmatched: 5. From germline, CDR1 is SGHTA and CDR2 FQGTGA. Time point of the sample: after neoadjuvant nivolumab, at surgical resection. The chain employs TRBV7-3 and TRBJ2-5, with 9 bases identical to TRBD2. This clonotype was obtained from a person between 35 and 79 years old with oral cavity squamous cell carcinoma. The sample in question was PBMCs, obtained after nivolumab (anti-PD-1) treatment. The CDR3 DNA reads TGTGCCAGCAGCCAAAGCGGGGGGCCAGAGACCCAGTACTTC. As protein: CASSQSGGPETQYF.